These T cell receptor beta chains were read from a single sample in a study of blood T cells in healthy people across ages. TCRdb reprocessed the 5' RACE reads via MiXCR and lists one record per CDR3 protein. The data hold some 880,000 distinct CDR3 sequences, with around 34% observed a single time. Sequenced input: blood. The receptors derive from a man in his late teens or twenties in good health. The CDR3 runs from the conserved cysteine through the conserved F or W.

>TRBJ2-1|TRBV11-2
CASSTAGTGYNEQFF
>TRBJ1-5|TRBV4-3
CASSQGPDQPQHF
>TRBJ1-5|TRBV5-1
CASSSGGFQPQHF
>TRBJ2-5|TRBV7-2
CASSSALAGGQGTQYF
>TRBJ2-3|TRBV29-1
CSVEIGGGTDTQYF
>TRBJ2-3|TRBV20-1
CSAPRTASTGTQYF
>TRBJ1-2|TRBV13
CASSLGGQLRYGYTF
>TRBJ2-3|TRBV20-1
CSARDFGSGDSTDTQYF
>TRBJ1-1|TRBV4-2
CASSQDKDGSPNTEAFF
>TRBJ2-5|TRBV3-1
CASSQDGDRQGQYF
>TRBJ2-3|TRBV11-2
CASTLGISTDTQYF
>TRBJ1-4|TRBV28
CASSLGRENEKLFF
>TRBJ1-1|TRBV28
CASSLGQVKAFF
>TRBJ2-1|TRBV7-9
CASLEPGGPYNEQFF
>TRBJ1-1|TRBV5-6
CASTRAHMNTEAFF
>TRBJ2-2|TRBV6-5
CASSYSLTSGELFF
>TRBJ1-1|TRBV2
CARWAGGLSEAFF
>TRBJ2-3|TRBV7-6
CASSLEPPPRGGSTDTQYF
>TRBJ2-1|TRBV20-1
CSARGGWGQGRISYNEQFF